This T cell receptor beta chain appears in the sequencing data of a study of shared clonotypes between healthy human individuals. Germline CDR1 and CDR2: KGHSH and LQKENI. Trimming shortened V by 3 bases and J by 2 bases, and 13 bases separated the two germline ends. This CDR3 is built from 15 residues. Sequencing used immunoSEQ multiplex PCR; TCRdb keeps in-frame clones, though not all of them. The sample lists 2,100,000 or so clones; approximately 96% were seen once. The sequencing input was naive CD4+ T cells sorted from blood. Subset noted: CD45RA+ positively selected. This chain connects TRBV18 to TRBJ1-1; D unclear. The sequence derives from a man aged 18 to 35 in good health. DNA for the CDR3: TGTGCCAGCTCACCGCCGAGGACGTTTAACACTGAAGCTTTCTTT. Amino acid sequence: CASSPPRTFNTEAFF.